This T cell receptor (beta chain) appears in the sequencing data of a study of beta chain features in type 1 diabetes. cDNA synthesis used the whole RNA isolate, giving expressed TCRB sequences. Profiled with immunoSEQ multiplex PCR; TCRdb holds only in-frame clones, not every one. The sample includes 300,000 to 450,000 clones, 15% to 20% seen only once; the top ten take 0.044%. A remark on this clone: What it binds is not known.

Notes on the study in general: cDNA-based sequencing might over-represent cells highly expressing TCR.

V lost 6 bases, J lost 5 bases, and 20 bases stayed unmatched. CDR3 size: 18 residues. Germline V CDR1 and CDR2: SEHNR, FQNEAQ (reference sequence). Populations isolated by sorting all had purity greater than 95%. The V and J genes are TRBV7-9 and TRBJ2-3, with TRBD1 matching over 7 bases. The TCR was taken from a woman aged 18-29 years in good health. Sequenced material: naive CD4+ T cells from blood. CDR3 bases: TGTGCCAGCAGGCCAAGGACACGGAAGGACAGGTCGGAAGATACGCAGTATTTT. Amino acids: CASRPRTRKDRSEDTQYF. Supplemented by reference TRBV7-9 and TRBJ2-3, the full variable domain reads DTGVSQNPRHKITKRGQNVTFRCDPISEHNRLYWYRQTLGQGPEFLTYFQNEAQLEKSRLLSDRFSAERPKGSFSTLEIQRTEQGDSAMYLCASRPRTRKDRSEDTQYFGPGTRLTVL.